The source of this T cell receptor (beta chain) is a study of T cells expressing NK-cell markers. The wider study: HCMV seropositivity characterized most of the eight sequenced donors, and seronegativity one.

The CDR3 sequence is 15 residues long. Germline V CDR1 and CDR2: SEHNR, FQNEAQ (reference sequence). Findings of the study overall: The study found these clonotypes also leading the CD3+CD56-NKG2C+ fraction in a handful of donors. Whether expanded NKG2C+ T cell clones were HCMV-specific remained unclear.

To note about this clonotype: As yet, its antigen is unknown.

Following a re-call of the 5' RACE reads, TCRdb has one entry per CDR3 protein and lacks DNA. In all, the sample yields fewer than 300,000 distinct CDR3 sequences. This TCR came from a woman between 18 and 70 years old in good health. The sample comprised blood T cells: a sorted CD56 or NKG2C T cell subset, CD4+ or CD8+ T cells, or bulk PBMC T cells (not recorded which). The V gene is TRBV7-9, the J gene TRBJ2-1; without DNA, the TCRdb call of TRBD2 cannot be checked. The CDR3 protein is CASSRGGGVYNEQFF.